What follows are 20 T cell receptor beta chains derived from one specimen sequenced in a study of T cell responses to AZD1222 COVID-19 vaccine. The protocol was immunoSEQ multiplex PCR, while the TCRdb copy is restricted to in-frame clones and leaves out a portion. The sample holds roughly 120,000 clones; approximately 93% are singletons and the top ten take about 3%. Material: peripheral blood, obtained on day 0 of AZD1222 vaccination. All receptors derive from an adult in good health.

This chain connects TRBV6-5 to TRBJ1-2; D is uncertain. CDR3 size: 13 residues. V was trimmed by 7 bases and J by 8 bases, leaving 17 bases between them. Germline V gene sequence: CDR1 MNHEY, CDR2 SVGAGI. The CDR3 sequence: CASTMAQARGYTF. CDR3 in DNA: TGTGCCAGCACCATGGCCCAGGCCCGCGGCTACACCTTC.

The rearrangement uses TRBV6-4 and TRBJ1-2; D is undetermined. CDR1 is MRHNA, CDR2 SNTAGT, per germline. The ends were cut back, 8 bases at V and 7 bases at J, with 14 bases in the middle. This CDR3 region has 12 residues. DNA for the CDR3: TGTGCCAGCCACCGGCCGGGGTTTGGCTACACCTTC. As protein: CASHRPGFGYTF.

V is TRBV7-6 and J is TRBJ2-5; D is undetermined. Germline V lookup: CDR1 SGHVS, CDR2 FNYEAQ. Between the trimmed V and J ends, which lost 5 bases and 5 bases, there was a span of 15 bases. The CDR3 is 14 amino acids. DNA for the CDR3: TGTGCCAGCAGCCCCCGGAGAACGGGTGAGACCCAGTACTTC. Protein sequence: CASSPRRTGETQYF.

DNA of the CDR3: TGTGCCAGCAGCTTAGAGTCTAGCGGAGGAGCCCATGAGCAGTTCTTC. This encodes CASSLESSGGAHEQFF. This chain links TRBV11-3 with TRBJ2-1, with TRBD2 matching over 7 bases. Germline assignment: CDR1 SGHNT and CDR2 YENEEA. This CDR3 comprises 16 residues. Trimming took 0 bases from V and 8 from J; bases not matched to a gene: 10.

The rearrangement uses TRBV21-1 and TRBJ1-3; TRBD1, the table's D call, was not compared with the DNA. TRBV21-1 is classified as a pseudogene. The CDR3 has 22 amino acids. The CDR3 DNA follows: TGTGCCAGCAGCAAAACTCAAAGGAGTACAGGGGCATCGTGGCTTTCTGGAAACACCATATATTTT. Its protein product is CASSKTQRSTGASWLSGNTIYF.

This chain uses TRBV19 with TRBJ1-1; maybe TRBD1 (6 bases). This CDR3 has 18 residues. The germline V and J ends were trimmed by 2 bases and 4 bases, with 23 bases remaining between them. Germline V CDR1 and CDR2: LNHDA, SQIVND (reference sequence). In nucleotides, the CDR3 is TGTGCCAGTAGTATACTAAGTGGATCCAGAAGAGGGGGCACTGAAGCTTTCTTT. It encodes CASSILSGSRRGGTEAFF.

The CDR3 coding sequence is TGCGCCAGCAGCCGAGCCGGGGGCGAGGACACTGAAGCTTTCTTT. This encodes CASSRAGGEDTEAFF. This sequence joins TRBV4-1 and TRBJ1-1, with TRBD1 as a possible D gene (6 bases). The V gene's germline CDR1 is MGHRA and CDR2 YSYEKL. The V end lost 4 bases, the J end lost 3 bases, and 15 bases lay between the germline ends. The CDR3 loop spans 15 amino acids.

The V gene is TRBV19, the J gene TRBJ1-1; TRBD1 matches at 8 bases. Germline CDR1 reads LNHDA; CDR2 reads SQIVND (reference sequence). V trimming: 5 bases; J trimming: 4 bases; junction bases outside the gene matches: 9. The CDR3 is 15 amino acids. The chain's CDR3 is CASSPLRQGSTEAFF. In DNA, the CDR3 is TGTGCCAGTAGTCCCCTAAGACAGGGGTCCACTGAAGCTTTCTTT.

This sequence joins TRBV29-1 and TRBJ1-2; D gene uncertain. The germline V gene encodes CDR1 SQVTM and CDR2 ANQGSEA. CDR3 size: 12 residues. The V end lost 4 bases, the J end lost 4 bases, and 10 bases lay between the germline ends. The CDR3 spells CSVVTPTYGYTF. DNA for the CDR3: TGCAGCGTTGTCACTCCAACCTATGGCTACACCTTC.

V gene TRBV6-7 combines with J gene TRBJ2-7, with D perhaps matching TRBD1 (6 bases). TRBV6-7 is an ORF, with its function uncertain. The CDR3 is 21 amino acids. Trimming removed 5 bases from V and 0 bases from J, with 32 bases in between. The CDR3 sequence: CASSRYQGTTRKIGSSYEQYF. The DNA of the CDR3 is TGTGCCAGCAGTAGATACCAGGGGACAACACGGAAGATAGGAAGCTCCTACGAGCAGTACTTC.

This clone was counted a single time. An end of the junction does not agree with germline; a read error may underlie this. The genes are TRBV7-7 and TRBJ1-1; D is possibly TRBD1 (6 bases). The CDR3 has 13 amino acids. CDR1 SSHAT and CDR2 FNYEAQ come from the germline V gene (reference sequence). The CDR3 sequence: CASMGEGGTEAFF. DNA of the CDR3: TGTGCTAGCATGGGGGAAGGGGGCACTGAAGCTTTCTTT.

This clone has a handful of counts. This rearrangement joins TRBV12-5 to TRBJ2-2; D gene uncertain. The CDR3 runs to 16 residues. Germline-derived CDR1 and CDR2 are LGHNT and FRNRAP. Trimming removed 5 bases at V and 0 bases at J, with 13 bases between. CDR3 in DNA: TGTGCTAGTGGTCTTTGGCGTCACGCGAACACCGGGGAGCTGTTTTTT. It is translated as CASGLWRHANTGELFF.

The chain carries TRBV3-1 (or the pseudogene TRBV3-2) and TRBJ2-1; possible D gene TRBD2, 6 bases. Germline loops: CDR1 LGHDT, CDR2 YNNKEL (reference sequence). CDR3 length: 15 amino acids. Trimming left V 1 base short and J 4 bases short, with 11 bases between. The CDR3 DNA sequence: TGTGCCAGCAGCCAAGTGGCGGGGACGTACAATGAGCAGTTCTTC. As protein: CASSQVAGTYNEQFF.

The chain couples TRBV5-1 to TRBJ1-1; D gene uncertain. This CDR3 has 13 amino acids. The V gene's germline CDR1 is SGHRS and CDR2 YFSETQ. Trimming left V 1 base short and J 4 bases short, with 8 bases between. The CDR3 spells CASSLSTVTEAFF. The CDR3, as DNA: TGCGCCAGCAGCTTGTCCACGGTCACTGAAGCTTTCTTT.

The chain has TRBV7-9 and TRBJ1-1; D gene unclear. Per germline, CDR1 SEHNR and CDR2 FQNEAQ (reference sequence). The CDR3 extends over 13 amino acids. The CDR3 region is CGFEGGSSTEAFF. In DNA form, the CDR3 reads TGTGGATTCGAGGGAGGATCGAGCACTGAAGCTTTCTTT.

The chain uses TRBV28 and TRBJ1-1, with D possibly TRBD1 on 5 matching bases. Trimming removed 6 bases at V and 2 bases at J, with 16 bases between. Germline loops: CDR1 MDHEN, CDR2 SYDVKM. This CDR3 has 15 amino acids. Here the CDR3 reads CASSPTTELNTEAFF. The DNA for the CDR3 is TGTGCCAGCAGCCCCACGACAGAACTAAACACTGAAGCTTTCTTT.

The chain links TRBV3-1 (or the pseudogene TRBV3-2) to TRBJ2-1, with 11 bases fitting TRBD2. The CDR3 has 17 residues. V shed 3 bases, J shed 3 bases, and the junction held 7 bases outside the gene matches. The germline V gene encodes CDR1 LGHDT and CDR2 YNNKEL (reference sequence). The CDR3 sequence: CASSQDLAGGVYNEQFF. The CDR3 region has the DNA TGTGCCAGCAGCCAGGATCTAGCGGGAGGCGTCTACAATGAGCAGTTCTTC.

The CDR3 DNA follows: TGTGCCAGCAGCGTAGAAATCACCGGGGAGCTGTTTTTT. Amino acids: CASSVEITGELFF. V usage is TRBV9 and J usage is TRBJ2-2; D ambiguous. The CDR3 sequence is 13 residues long. The germline CDR1 and CDR2 sequences are SGDLS and YYNGEE. V was pared by 0 bases and J by 4 bases, with 4 bases between.

CDR3 bases: TGTGCCAGCAGTAAAGAAGAGACCCAGTACTTC. Translated, it gives CASSKEETQYF. The chain has TRBV11-2 and TRBJ2-5; the D is unclear. V lost 6 bases and J lost 3, with 5 bases in between. The CDR3 runs 11 residues. Germline V gene sequence: CDR1 SGHAT, CDR2 FQNNGV.

V usage is TRBV27 and J usage is TRBJ2-7, with 11 bases aligning to TRBD2. J lost 2 bases, V lost 2 bases, and 5 bases had no gene match. The length of the CDR3 is 16 residues. CDR1 is MNHEY, CDR2 SMNVEV, per germline (reference sequence). This CDR3 is CASSLRETSGAYEQYF. The DNA of the CDR3 is TGTGCCAGCAGTTTACGAGAGACTAGCGGGGCCTACGAGCAGTACTTC.